This note documents a single TCR beta chain sequence. No antigen is known for it. This sample is drawn from a study of T cell responses to AZD1222 COVID-19 vaccine. Method: immunoSEQ multiplex PCR; TCRdb's copy keeps in-frame clones and lacks some. The sample holds around 140,000 clones; roughly 90% are singletons and the top ten take 5.4%. Study-level findings and limits: Seropositive at baseline were only a handful of AZD1222 recipients. The donor cohort was predominantly white British with a female majority, and clonal diversity may have been underestimated. Researchers report vaccine-associated CD4 TCRs spanning spike, with dominance at 160-218 and 743-854. Spike-specific TCR breadth rose after two AZD1222 doses, and depth rose as well.

The CDR3 consists of 16 residues. J gave up 5 bases and V 2 bases, and 11 bases lay outside the gene matches. CDR1 SGHVS and CDR2 FQNEAQ come from the germline V gene. This clonotype originated in an adult who received the MenACWY meningococcal vaccine as a control. This chain links TRBV7-8 with TRBJ1-1; TRBD1 matches 7 bases. Sequenced material: peripheral blood, taken 28 days after the second dose of the MenACWY control vaccine. This CDR3 reads CASSLQANTGETEAFF. CDR3 bases: TGTGCCAGCAGCTTACAGGCTAATACAGGGGAAACTGAAGCTTTCTTT.